The clone carrying this T cell receptor (beta chain) has ten or more counts. Its specificity is not known. With template switching, a universal primer site was added, and the cDNA carried unique molecular identifiers. Via MiXCR, TCRdb re-called the 5' RACE reads, giving one row per CDR3 protein. The sample has 310,000 or so distinct CDR3 sequences; more than 6.5% are singletons. This sample was included in a study of identical twins. Whole-study findings and limits: Surplus twin overlap in beta out-of-frame sequences was less pronounced.

CDR3 size: 15 residues. Germline CDR1 MRHNA, CDR2 SNTAGT. Deletions cut 6 bases from V and 4 bases from J, with 18 bases between. A further study also used this sample, focusing on yellow fever vaccine responses in identical twins.

The clonotype comes from a woman between 18 and 29 years old in good health. The sequenced material came from memory (CD45RO+) T cells sorted from blood. The V and J genes are TRBV6-4 and TRBJ1-1; perhaps TRBD1 as D (5 bases). The CDR3 reads CASREFGAESTEAFF. The CDR3 region has the DNA TGTGCCAGCAGGGAGTTTGGGGCGGAGTCCACTGAAGCTTTCTTT.